This T cell receptor beta chain was retrieved from a study of blood T cell repertoires in COVID-19. Only one count was recorded for this clone. The germline CDR1 and CDR2 sequences are SGHRS and YFSETQ. J was trimmed by 5 bases and V by 0 bases; bases with no gene match: 5. The CDR3 totals 16 residues. TCRdb's table, derived via immunoSEQ multiplex PCR, lists solely in-frame clones and lacks some. The sample yields roughly 67,000 clones, about 82% seen once. The sequence came from a man aged 50-59 years with acute or convalescent COVID-19. Sequencing was performed on peripheral blood. The chain uses TRBV5-1 and TRBJ2-5; 12 bases are shared with TRBD2. The CDR3 coding sequence is TGCGCCAGCAGCTTGGCACCTAGCGGGGGGGCGGAGACCCAGTACTTC. It translates to CASSLAPSGGAETQYF.